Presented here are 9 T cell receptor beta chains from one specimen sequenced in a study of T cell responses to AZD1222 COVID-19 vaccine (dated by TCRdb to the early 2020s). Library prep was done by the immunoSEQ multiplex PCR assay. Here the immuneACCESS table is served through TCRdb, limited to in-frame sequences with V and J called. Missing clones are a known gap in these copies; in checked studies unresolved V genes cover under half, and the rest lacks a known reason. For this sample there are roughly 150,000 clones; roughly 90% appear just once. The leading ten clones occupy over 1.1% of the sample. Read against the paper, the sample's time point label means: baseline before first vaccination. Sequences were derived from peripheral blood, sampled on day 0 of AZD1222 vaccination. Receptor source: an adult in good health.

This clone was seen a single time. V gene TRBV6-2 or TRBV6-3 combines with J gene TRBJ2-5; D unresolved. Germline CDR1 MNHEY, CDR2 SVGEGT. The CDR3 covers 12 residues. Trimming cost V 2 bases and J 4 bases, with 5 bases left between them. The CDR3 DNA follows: TGTGCCAGCAGTTACCCCGGAGAGACCCAGTACTTC. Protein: CASSYPGETQYF.

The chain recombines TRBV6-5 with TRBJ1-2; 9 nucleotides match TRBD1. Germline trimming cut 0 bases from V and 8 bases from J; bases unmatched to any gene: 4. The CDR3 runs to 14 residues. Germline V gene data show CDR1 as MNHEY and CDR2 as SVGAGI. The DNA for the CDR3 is TGTGCCAGCAGTTACTCGGGGACAGGGCACGGCTACACCTTC. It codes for CASSYSGTGHGYTF.

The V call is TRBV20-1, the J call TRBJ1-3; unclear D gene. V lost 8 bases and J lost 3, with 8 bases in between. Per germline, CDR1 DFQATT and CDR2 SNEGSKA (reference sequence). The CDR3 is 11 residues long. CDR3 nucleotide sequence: TGCAGTATCCACAATGGAAACACCATATATTTT. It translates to CSIHNGNTIYF.

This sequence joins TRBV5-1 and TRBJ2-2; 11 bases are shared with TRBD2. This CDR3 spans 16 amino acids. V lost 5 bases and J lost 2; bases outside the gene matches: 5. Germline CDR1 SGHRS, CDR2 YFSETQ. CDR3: CASRSGTSGNTGELFF. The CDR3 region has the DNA TGCGCCAGCAGATCTGGGACTAGCGGCAACACCGGGGAGCTGTTTTTT. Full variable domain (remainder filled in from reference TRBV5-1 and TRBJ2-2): KAGVTQTPRYLIKTRGQQVTLSCSPISGHRSVSWYQQTPGQGLQFLFEYFSETQRNKGNFPGRFSGRQFSNSRSEMNVSTLELGDSALYLCASRSGTSGNTGELFFGEGSRLTVL.

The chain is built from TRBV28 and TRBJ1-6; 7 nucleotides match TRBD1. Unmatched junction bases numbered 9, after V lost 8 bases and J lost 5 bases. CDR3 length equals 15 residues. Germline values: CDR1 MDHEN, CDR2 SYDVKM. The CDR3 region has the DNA TGTGCCAGCTATAATTCCGGGACAGATAATTCACCCCTCCACTTT. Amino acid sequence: CASYNSGTDNSPLHF.

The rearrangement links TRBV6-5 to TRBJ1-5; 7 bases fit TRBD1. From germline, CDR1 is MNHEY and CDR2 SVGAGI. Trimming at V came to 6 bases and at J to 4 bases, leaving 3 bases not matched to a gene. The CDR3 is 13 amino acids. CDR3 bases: TGTGCCAGCAGCAGGGGGGTTAATCAGCCCCAGCATTTT. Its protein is CASSRGVNQPQHF.

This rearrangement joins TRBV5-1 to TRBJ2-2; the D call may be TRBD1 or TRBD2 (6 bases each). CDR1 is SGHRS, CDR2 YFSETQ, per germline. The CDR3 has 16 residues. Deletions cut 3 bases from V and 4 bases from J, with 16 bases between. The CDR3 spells CASSYDHGGRTGELFF. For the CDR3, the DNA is TGCGCCAGCAGCTACGACCATGGGGGGCGCACCGGGGAGCTGTTTTTT.

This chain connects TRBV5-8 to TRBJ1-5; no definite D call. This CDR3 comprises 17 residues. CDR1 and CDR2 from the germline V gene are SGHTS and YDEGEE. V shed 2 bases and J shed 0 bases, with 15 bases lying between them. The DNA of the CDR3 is TGTGCCAGCAGCTTCCTCTACGATTTTGATAGCAATCAGCCCCAGCATTTT. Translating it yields CASSFLYDFDSNQPQHF. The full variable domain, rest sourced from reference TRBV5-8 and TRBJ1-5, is EAGVTQSPTHLIKTRGQQATLRCSPISGHTSVYWYQQALGLGLQFLLWYDEGEERNRGNFPPRFSGRQFPNYSSELNVNALELEDSALYLCASSFLYDFDSNQPQHFGDGTRLSIL.

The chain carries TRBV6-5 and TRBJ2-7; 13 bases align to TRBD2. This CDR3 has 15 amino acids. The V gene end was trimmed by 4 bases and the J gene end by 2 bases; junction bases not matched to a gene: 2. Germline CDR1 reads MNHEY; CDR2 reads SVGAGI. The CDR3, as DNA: TGTGCCAGCAGTTGGACTAGCGGGAGTCCCTACGAGCAGTACTTC. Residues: CASSWTSGSPYEQYF.